The 9 T cell receptor beta chains presented below share a single source sample, sequenced in a study of T cell responses to AZD1222 COVID-19 vaccine. Profiling relied on immunoSEQ multiplex PCR, and the TCRdb table lists in-frame clones only, not all of them. The repertoire consists of 200,000 or so clones, with 93% occurring once and the leading ten covering around 1%. Source: peripheral blood, taken 28 days after the second AZD1222 dose. Receptors originate from an adult who received the AZD1222 COVID-19 vaccine.

The CDR3 sequence is CSVGWGENSPLHF. The CDR3 nucleotides read TGCAGCGTTGGTTGGGGAGAGAATTCACCCCTCCACTTT. The genes are TRBV29-1 and TRBJ1-6; no reliable D call. The CDR3 covers 13 residues. The V and J ends lost 4 bases and 7 bases respectively, with 11 bases between them. CDR1 and CDR2 (germline): SQVTM, ANQGSEA.

The V gene is TRBV7-9, the J gene TRBJ2-1, with a tentative D call TRBD1 (5 bases). This CDR3 has 14 amino acids. The V end was cut by 11 bases, the J end by 4 bases, with 18 bases between. Germline V gene sequence: CDR1 SEHNR, CDR2 FQNEAQ (reference sequence). The CDR3 DNA reads TGTGCCCTGGGGCCAGGAGCCCAATACAATGAGCAGTTCTTC. Translated, it gives CALGPGAQYNEQFF.

The rearrangement joins TRBV12-3 or TRBV12-4 to TRBJ1-2; D perhaps matches TRBD1 (6 bases). Trimming shortened V by 6 bases and J by 8 bases, and 16 bases separated the two germline ends. The CDR3 is 13 amino acids. CDR3 region: CASRLSGAGGYTF. The CDR3 DNA reads as TGTGCCAGCAGATTATCAGGGGCCGGAGGCTACACCTTC.

The CDR3 DNA sequence: TGTGCCAGCAGGGCAACCAGGGACATGAAGAACACTGAAGCTTTCTTT. It is translated as CASRATRDMKNTEAFF. The gene calls are TRBV11-2 and TRBJ1-1, with a possible D match to TRBD1 (6 bases). Germline V CDR1 and CDR2: SGHAT, FQNNGV. The germline V and J ends were trimmed by 6 bases and 1 base, with 18 bases remaining between them. There are 16 residues in the CDR3.

The chain is built from TRBV6-2 or TRBV6-3 and TRBJ1-2; D is perhaps TRBD1 (6 bases). CDR1 is MNHEY and CDR2 is SVGEGT in the germline V gene. The ends were cut back, 1 base at V and 3 bases at J, with 9 bases in the middle. This CDR3 spans 14 amino acids. The CDR3 bases are TGTGCCAGCAGTTACTTCGGACAGCACTATGGCTACACCTTC. It is translated as CASSYFGQHYGYTF.

The V call is TRBV10-3, the J call TRBJ1-6, with D uncertain. Germline CDR1 reads ENHRY; CDR2 reads SYGVKD. This CDR3 region has 16 residues. Between the trimmed V and J ends, which lost 3 bases and 6 bases, there was a span of 15 bases. CDR3 nucleotide sequence: TGTGCCATCAGTGATAGTCGGCAGGCCTTTAATTCACCCCTCCACTTT. It codes for CAISDSRQAFNSPLHF.

This clone was observed a single time. This chain links TRBV9 with TRBJ2-3; possible D gene TRBD1, 6 bases. Germline assignment: CDR1 SGDLS and CDR2 YYNGEE. CDR3 length: 12 amino acids. The ends were cut back, 7 bases at V and 5 bases at J, with 11 bases in the middle. This chain's CDR3 is CASARGLDTQYF. The CDR3 DNA follows: TGTGCCAGCGCCAGGGGATTAGATACGCAGTATTTT.

The chain has TRBV19 and TRBJ1-2; TRBD1 is a possible D gene (6 bases). V dropped 9 bases and J dropped 5 bases, with 10 bases sitting between them. Germline V gene lookup returns CDR1 LNHDA and CDR2 SQIVND (reference sequence). The CDR3 spans 11 residues. CDR3 DNA: TGTGCCAGCCGACAGGAATATGGCTACACCTTC. This translates into CASRQEYGYTF.

The V and J genes are TRBV7-2 and TRBJ1-1; D unclear. This CDR3 has 12 amino acids. The V end lost 3 bases, the J end lost 6 bases, and 8 bases lay between the germline ends. Germline CDR1 is SGHTA and CDR2 is FQGNSA. The CDR3 bases are TGTGCCAGCAGCTTTTTTGCGGCTGAAGCTTTCTTT. Encoded protein: CASSFFAAEAFF.